The next 10 T cell receptor beta chains were all read from a single sample in a study of spatial heterogeneity in lung cancer. Study-wide results and caveats: Mutation tallies in tumors tracked expanded intratumoral alpha and beta TCR counts.

TCRdb passed the 5' RACE reads through MiXCR, listing each CDR3 protein once. This table holds about 6,800 distinct CDR3 sequences, 14% found once. As for time point: sample taken at primary tumor resection. Their specific antigens are unknown. The sequencing used lung tumor tissue, collected at surgery. The receptors come from a female donor with early-stage non-small cell lung cancer.

This clonotype is labeled medium-sized. V and J are TRBV7-3 and TRBJ2-5, with D maybe TRBD2 (6 bases). From germline, CDR1 is SGHTA and CDR2 FQGTGA. V shed 5 bases and J shed 4 bases, with 17 bases lying between them. CDR3 length: 15 residues. CDR3 region: CASSPTGTWGETQYF. Here the CDR3 DNA reads TGTGCCAGCAGCCCGACCGGGACTTGGGGAGAGACCCAGTACTTC. Full variable domain (rest looked up from reference TRBV7-3 and TRBJ2-5): GAGVSQTPSNKVTEKGKYVELRCDPISGHTALYWYRQSLGQGPEFLIYFQGTGAADDSGLPNDRFFAVRPEGSVSTLKIQRTERGDSAVYLCASSPTGTWGETQYFGPGTRLLVL.

In this sample, this clonotype turned up many times. V gene TRBV3-1 combines with J gene TRBJ1-6; D may be TRBD1 (5 bases). Trimming left V 1 base short and J 9 bases short, with 10 bases between. The CDR3 spans 14 residues. CDR1 LGHDT and CDR2 YNNKEL come from the germline V gene (reference sequence). CDR3 protein: CASSQGGFGSPLHF. CDR3 bases: TGTGCCAGCAGCCAAGGGGGCTTTGGTTCACCCCTCCACTTT.

This clonotype ranks as medium-sized. The gene calls are TRBV12-3 or TRBV12-4 and TRBJ2-6; no clear D. Trimming left V 5 bases short and J 4 bases short, with 12 bases between. This CDR3 has 15 residues. CDR3 region: CASSPTGGGANVLTF. DNA for the CDR3: TGTGCCAGCAGTCCTACGGGCGGCGGGGCCAACGTCCTGACTTTC.

This clonotype was seen many times. V gene TRBV4-2 combines with J gene TRBJ2-1, with D possibly TRBD1 on 5 matching bases. Per germline, CDR1 LGHNA and CDR2 YNFKEQ. V dropped 7 bases and J dropped 7 bases, with 5 bases sitting between them. CDR3 size: 10 residues. The DNA of the CDR3 is TGTGCCAGCAAGGGGAATGAGCAGTTCTTC. It yields the protein CASKGNEQFF.

The chain recombines TRBV6-5 with TRBJ1-2; D not certain. Germline V gene lookup returns CDR1 MNHEY and CDR2 SVGAGI. The germline V and J ends were trimmed by 6 bases and 2 bases, with 13 bases remaining between them. The CDR3 runs to 14 residues. The CDR3 here is CASSRHGRNYGYTF. CDR3 DNA: TGTGCCAGCAGCCGACATGGACGGAACTATGGCTACACCTTC.

This clonotype was recorded many times. The chain carries TRBV20-1 and TRBJ2-3; D remains ambiguous. The germline gives CDR1 DFQATT, CDR2 SNEGSKA (reference sequence). The V end lost 6 bases, the J end lost 11 bases, and 15 bases lay between the germline ends. The CDR3 is 11 residues long. CDR3 sequence reads: CSASARWVQYF. DNA of the CDR3: TGCAGTGCCAGCGCCCGCTGGGTGCAGTATTTT.

The table lists this clonotype with many counts. The gene calls are TRBV20-1 and TRBJ1-2, with D possibly TRBD1 on 5 matching bases. V lost 3 bases and J lost 4, with 15 bases in between. This CDR3 has 14 residues. Per the germline V gene, CDR1 is DFQATT and CDR2 is SNEGSKA (reference sequence). CDR3 loop: CSASRVGVSYGYTF. In nucleotides, the CDR3 is TGCAGTGCTAGTAGGGTGGGGGTGAGCTATGGCTACACCTTC.

This clonotype appeared many times. The V gene is TRBV7-2, the J gene TRBJ2-1, with D tentatively TRBD1 (6 bases). This CDR3 spans 15 amino acids. The V end was cut by 1 base, the J end by 1 base, with 8 bases between. Germline V gene data show CDR1 as SGHTA and CDR2 as FQGNSA. The CDR3 loop reads CASSLEQGSYNEQFF. DNA of the CDR3: TGTGCCAGCAGCTTAGAGCAGGGGTCCTACAATGAGCAGTTCTTC.

V usage is TRBV5-1 and J usage is TRBJ2-5, with 7 bases fitting TRBD1. The junction had 12 bases not matched to a gene; V was cut back by 4 bases and J by 9 bases. The CDR3 length is 14 residues. From germline, CDR1 is SGHRS and CDR2 YFSETQ. The CDR3 DNA sequence: TGCGCCAGCAGCCAAACAGGGGCGGAGGATGCCCAGTACTTC. Encoded protein: CASSQTGAEDAQYF.

This clonotype was picked up many times. This rearrangement joins TRBV7-9 to TRBJ2-1, with D hard to call. With 1 base removed from V and 0 bases from J, the gap between germline ends came to 7 bases. Germline V CDR1 and CDR2: SEHNR, FQNEAQ (reference sequence). The CDR3 sequence is 15 residues long. The CDR3 region has the DNA TGTGCCAGCAGCTTAGGGGTGGGCTCCTACAATGAGCAGTTCTTC. As protein: CASSLGVGSYNEQFF.